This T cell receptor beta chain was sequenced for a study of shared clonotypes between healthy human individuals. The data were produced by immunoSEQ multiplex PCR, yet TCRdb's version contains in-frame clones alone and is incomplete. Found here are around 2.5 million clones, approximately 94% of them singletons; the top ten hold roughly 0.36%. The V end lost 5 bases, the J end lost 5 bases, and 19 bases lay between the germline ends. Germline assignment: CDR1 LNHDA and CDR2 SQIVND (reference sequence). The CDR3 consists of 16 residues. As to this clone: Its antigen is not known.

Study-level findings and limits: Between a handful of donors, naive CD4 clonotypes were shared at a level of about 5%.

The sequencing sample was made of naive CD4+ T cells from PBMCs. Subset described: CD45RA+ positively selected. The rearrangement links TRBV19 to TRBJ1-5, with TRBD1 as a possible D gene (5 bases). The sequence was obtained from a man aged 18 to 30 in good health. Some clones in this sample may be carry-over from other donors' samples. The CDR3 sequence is CASSPLAGSGHQPQHF. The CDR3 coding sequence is TGTGCCAGTAGTCCCCTGGCGGGCTCAGGGCATCAGCCCCAGCATTTT.